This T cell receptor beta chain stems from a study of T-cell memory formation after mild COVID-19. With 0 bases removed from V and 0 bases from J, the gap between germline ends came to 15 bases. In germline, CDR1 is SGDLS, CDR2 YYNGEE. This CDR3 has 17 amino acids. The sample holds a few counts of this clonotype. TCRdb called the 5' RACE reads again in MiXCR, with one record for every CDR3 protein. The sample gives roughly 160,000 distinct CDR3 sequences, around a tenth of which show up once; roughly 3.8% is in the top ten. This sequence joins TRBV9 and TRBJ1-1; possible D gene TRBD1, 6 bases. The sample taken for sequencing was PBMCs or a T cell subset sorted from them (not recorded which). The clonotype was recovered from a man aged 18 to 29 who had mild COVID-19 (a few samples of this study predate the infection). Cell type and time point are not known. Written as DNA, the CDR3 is TGTGCCAGCAGCGTAGGCAGGGGAGGGGGGATGAACACTGAAGCTTTCTTT. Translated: CASSVGRGGGMNTEAFF.